This T cell receptor (beta chain) came from a study of blood T cell repertoires in COVID-19. On the study more broadly: PBMCs, B-cell-depleted T cells, or T cells provided the cDNA or gDNA that made up the material.

This CDR3 is built from 14 residues. The J segment lost 8 bases and the V segment lost 7 bases, leaving 10 bases of the junction unmatched. Germline V gene sequence: CDR1 MNHEY, CDR2 SVGAGI. As handled by the study authors: Scientists estimated how many nucleated cells there were by amplifying reference gene primers. TCRdb's table, derived via immunoSEQ multiplex PCR, lists solely in-frame clones and lacks some. V, J and clone size are taken as reported in that table, and D and trimming were inferred from the DNA itself. Among just over 150,000 clones listed, roughly 84% were seen once. The V call is TRBV6-5, the J call TRBJ1-1, with 10 bases identical to TRBD1. Sequences were obtained from peripheral blood. This sequence was found in a woman aged 50 to 60 with acute or convalescent COVID-19. CDR3 loop: CASIRDRGLTEAFF. The DNA of the CDR3 is TGTGCCAGCATTAGGGACAGGGGACTGACCGAAGCTTTCTTT.